This record concerns one T cell receptor beta chain sequence. Its cognate antigen is unknown. This record comes from a study of identical twins. Per the germline V gene, CDR1 is DFQATT and CDR2 is SNEGSKA (reference sequence). The CDR3 extends over 14 amino acids. V gave up 3 bases and J gave up 4 bases, with 13 bases separating them. TCRdb reanalysed the 5' RACE reads using MiXCR and keeps one entry per CDR3 protein. Seen here are more than 1.5 million distinct CDR3 sequences, roughly a third observed once, and the top ten hold around 0.25%. Points from the study as a whole: Cord blood beta clonotypes present at high abundance carried fewer insertions; no such pattern appeared in memory repertoires.

The chain recombines TRBV20-1 with TRBJ2-1; D possibly corresponds to TRBD2 (6 bases). The TCR originated in a newborn girl in good health. Specimen: cord blood. CDR3 amino acids: CSARWIREYNEQFF. Here the CDR3 DNA reads TGCAGTGCTAGGTGGATTCGGGAGTACAATGAGCAGTTCTTC.